This T cell receptor (beta chain) was documented in a study of blood T cell repertoires in COVID-19 (dated by TCRdb to about 2020). Describing the broader study: Collaborator samples came from the United States, Italy and Spain and covered acute and convalescent phases of COVID-19. The prospective study material was composed of cDNA or gDNA derived from T cells, B-cell-depleted T cells, or PBMCs. The dataset comprised deeply sampled blood TCRbeta repertoires from subjects exposed to, actively infected with, or recovered from COVID-19. The repertoires were released in a freely available public database meant as a resource for research on the immune response to SARS-CoV-2. The samples were drawn from two sources: the first 160 participants of the ongoing ImmuneRACE study, and about 1,300 subjects contributed by 6 global collaborators. A de-identified subject ID, COVID-19 status, age in years and sex were almost always included in the sample metadata. Where HLA class I and class II types were available, the types were taken from metadata supplied by the sample provider, not from assay-based typing. Overall study outcomes, separate from this receptor: How much clinical and demographic metadata was included differed by source and by participant, and the metadata was provided uncurated.

From cysteine to phenylalanine, the CDR3 is 13 amino acids long. Kept here is only the CDR3 DNA, which spans 39 bases and is read in frame from base 1. V lost 10 bases and J lost 5 bases; the stretch between them is 19 bases long. The germline V gene encodes CDR1 SGHKS and CDR2 YYEKEE (reference sequence). The immunoSEQ Assay, a bias-controlled multiplex PCR, was used to amplify TCRbeta CDR3 regions from genomic DNA. For the original study's pipeline: The number of nucleated cells in each sample was estimated by amplification of reference gene primers within the assay. To quantify the absolute abundance of each unique TCRbeta CDR3 rearrangement, sequence reads were collapsed and filtered. For each sample, productive Simpson clonality was calculated as the square root of Simpson's diversity index over productive rearrangements. The table was pulled from immuneACCESS by TCRdb, which kept in-frame rearrangements only. Such tables lose some clones; where checked, under half of the loss comes from unresolved V genes, and the rest has no known cause. V and J calls and clone size come straight from that table; D and trimming were deduced from the DNA. The sample table lists 140,000 to 150,000 clones, approximately 84% of them with a count of one. 40% to 55% of the sample lies in the top ten.

Details on this clone: Its binding antigen is unknown. Base qualities were left out, and no much larger clone turns up one base away.

Whole blood was collected in K2EDTA tubes by collaborating institutions according to the institutions' own protocols. Collaborator samples were shipped for TCRbeta analysis as frozen whole blood, isolated PBMCs, or DNA extracted from either sample type. Sequencing was performed on peripheral blood. The clonotype originates from a human donor in a cohort sampled during active COVID-19. The rearranged segments are TRBV5-5 and TRBJ2-7; the D gene is perhaps TRBD1, from 5 matching bases. The DNA reads as follows: TGTGCCTCCCAAGGGCAGGGCACCCACGAGCAGTACTTC. Its amino acids are CASQGQGTHEQYF.